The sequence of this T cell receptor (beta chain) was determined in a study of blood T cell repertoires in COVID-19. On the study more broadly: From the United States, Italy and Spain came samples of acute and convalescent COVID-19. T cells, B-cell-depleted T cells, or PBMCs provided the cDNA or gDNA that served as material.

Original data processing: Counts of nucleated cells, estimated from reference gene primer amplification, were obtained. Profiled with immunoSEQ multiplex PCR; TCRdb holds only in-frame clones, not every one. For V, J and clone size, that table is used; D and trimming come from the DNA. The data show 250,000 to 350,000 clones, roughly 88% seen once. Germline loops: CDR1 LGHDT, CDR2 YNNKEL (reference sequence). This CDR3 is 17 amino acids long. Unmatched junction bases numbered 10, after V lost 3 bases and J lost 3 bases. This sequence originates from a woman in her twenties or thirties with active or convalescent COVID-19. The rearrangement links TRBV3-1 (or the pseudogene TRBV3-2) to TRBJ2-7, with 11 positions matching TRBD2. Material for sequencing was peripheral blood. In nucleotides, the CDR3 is TGTGCCAGCAGCCAGTGGACTCAAGGACTAGCGGGCTACGAGCAGTACTTC. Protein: CASSQWTQGLAGYEQYF.